This TCR beta chain derives from a study of OX40 agonist ivuxolimab in advanced cancers. J was trimmed by 5 bases and V by 4 bases; bases with no gene match: 6. The CDR3 is 15 residues long. The germline V gene encodes CDR1 SGHAT and CDR2 FQNNGV. Study conclusions and caveats: With doses of 0.1-3.0 mg/kg, partial responders showed among the lowest clonal expansion. Specificity for antigen went undetermined in the expanded peripheral T cells. Clones of CD4+ and CD8+ blood T cells grew by week 6 at doses of 0.1 to 3.0 mg/kg.

With regard to this clone: Its antigen is undetermined.

With autoimmune disease history or systemic immunosuppression, patients were excluded. Profiled with immunoSEQ multiplex PCR; TCRdb holds only in-frame clones, not every one. The profile shows tens of thousands of clones, around 91% of them singletons. The genes are TRBV11-2 and TRBJ2-5; 11 positions agree with TRBD2. The sample here was CD4+ or CD8+ T cells sorted from blood, taken in a trial of the OX40 agonist ivuxolimab. The origin of this receptor is an adult with an advanced solid tumor such as melanoma, head and neck, liver or kidney cancer. This chain's CDR3 is CASSSLAGVGETQYF. The CDR3 DNA is TGTGCCAGCAGCTCACTAGCGGGAGTAGGGGAGACCCAGTACTTC.